This entry lists 12 T cell receptor beta chains sequenced from one sample in a study of PD-1 blockade in classical Hodgkin lymphoma. Repertoires were generated with immunoSEQ multiplex PCR, while TCRdb's copy carries only in-frame clones and drops some. The table lists tens of thousands of clones, roughly 80% of them singletons, with roughly 22% in the top ten. Each and every patient relapsed after autologous stem cell transplantation, and patients got differing brentuximab vedotin exposure. The material sequenced was peripheral blood mononuclear cells (PBMCs), taken before the second cycle of nivolumab. The receptors originated from a human donor with classical Hodgkin lymphoma.

J is TRBJ2-1 and V is TRBV4-1; D is possibly TRBD2 (6 bases). Trimming shortened V by 0 bases and J by 4 bases, and 10 bases separated the two germline ends. Per germline, CDR1 MGHRA and CDR2 YSYEKL. The CDR3 sequence is 15 residues long. The CDR3: CASSQDLRDYNEQFF. In nucleotides, the CDR3 is TGCGCCAGCAGCCAAGATTTGCGGGATTACAATGAGCAGTTCTTC.

V and J are TRBV7-2 and TRBJ2-1; 9 bases align to TRBD2. Germline V lookup: CDR1 SGHTA, CDR2 FQGNSA. This CDR3 has 16 amino acids. J was trimmed by 2 bases and V by 5 bases; bases with no gene match: 7. The CDR3 spells CASSRESGRTYNEQFF. The DNA of the CDR3 is TGTGCCAGCAGCCGCGAGAGCGGGAGGACCTACAATGAGCAGTTCTTC.

CDR3 protein: CASSQGFGIEQFF. CDR3 DNA: TGTGCCAGCAGCCAAGGATTCGGGATCGAGCAGTTCTTC. V gene TRBV4-2 combines with J gene TRBJ2-1, with D possibly TRBD2 on 5 matching bases. Trimming took off 1 base at V and 10 bases at J, with 11 bases between the two ends. CDR1 and CDR2 from the germline V gene are LGHNA and YNFKEQ. There are 13 residues in the CDR3.

This clone showed up just a few times. The chain couples TRBV18 to TRBJ1-1, with 8 bases lining up with TRBD1. Germline V gene lookup returns CDR1 KGHSH and CDR2 LQKENI. The CDR3 consists of 13 residues. The V gene end was trimmed by 6 bases and the J gene end by 4 bases; junction bases not matched to a gene: 4. CDR3 amino acids: CASSLTGGTEAFF. CDR3 in DNA: TGTGCCAGCTCCCTCACAGGGGGCACTGAAGCTTTCTTT.

V and J are TRBV2 and TRBJ2-7; D is unclear. The germline V gene has CDR1 SNHLY and CDR2 FYNNEI. The ends were cut back, 8 bases at V and 5 bases at J, with 13 bases in the middle. The CDR3 spans 12 residues. CDR3 loop: CASSRSEHEQYF. DNA for the CDR3: TGTGCCAGCTCCCGGTCGGAACACGAGCAGTACTTC. Filled out from reference TRBV2 and TRBJ2-7, the complete variable domain reads EPEVTQTPSHQVTQMGQEVILRCVPISNHLYFYWYRQILGQKVEFLVSFYNNEISEKSEIFDDQFSVERPDGSNFTLKIRSTKLEDSAMYFCASSRSEHEQYFGPGTRLTVT.

There are a few counts of this clone. The chain recombines TRBV7-3 with TRBJ1-1; 9 bases map to TRBD1. Per germline, CDR1 SGHTA and CDR2 FQGTGA. Unmatched junction bases numbered 6, after V lost 5 bases and J lost 8 bases. The CDR3 runs 13 residues. Here the CDR3 reads CASSPRTGEEAFF. The CDR3 coding sequence is TGTGCCAGCAGCCCACGGACAGGGGAAGAAGCTTTCTTT.

This clone has just one count. The V gene is TRBV9, the J gene TRBJ2-3; TRBD2 matches 12 bases. Trimming cost V 5 bases and J 8 bases; bases outside gene matches: 12. The germline V gene encodes CDR1 SGDLS and CDR2 YYNGEE. CDR3 length equals 16 residues. The CDR3 here is CASSERTSGNWGTQYF. The CDR3 DNA sequence: TGTGCCAGCAGTGAGAGGACTAGCGGGAATTGGGGTACGCAGTATTTT.

This clone was seen a single time. V gene TRBV5-5 combines with J gene TRBJ1-1; D gene ambiguous. This CDR3 region has 13 residues. Germline V gives CDR1 SGHKS, CDR2 YYEKEE (reference sequence). Trimming cost V 0 bases and J 4 bases, with 7 bases left between them. CDR3 in amino acids: CASSLGSATEAFF. The CDR3, as DNA: TGTGCCAGCAGCTTGGGGTCTGCCACTGAAGCTTTCTTT.

V is TRBV2 and J is TRBJ2-2; D may be TRBD1 (5 bases). CDR3 length equals 16 residues. Germline assignment: CDR1 SNHLY and CDR2 FYNNEI. Trimming stripped 4 bases from V and 0 bases from J, with 12 bases between. For the CDR3, the DNA is TGTGCCAGCAGTGTCAGGGCAGCCACGAACACCGGGGAGCTGTTTTTT. Amino acids: CASSVRAATNTGELFF.

The rearrangement joins TRBV5-5 to TRBJ2-7; D perhaps matches TRBD1 (6 bases). CDR1 and CDR2 (germline): SGHKS, YYEKEE (reference sequence). V was shortened by 5 bases and J by 5 bases, with 20 bases between the two germline ends. This CDR3 contains 15 residues. CDR3 loop: CASRTRWGQGDEQYF. CDR3 DNA sequence: TGTGCCAGCAGAACCAGGTGGGGACAAGGGGACGAGCAGTACTTC.

This clone was counted only a few times. The chain joins TRBV14 to TRBJ1-1; D remains unclear. The CDR3 extends over 14 amino acids. CDR1 is SGHDN, CDR2 FVKESK, per germline. Trimming shortened V by 0 bases and J by 1 base, and 6 bases separated the two germline ends. The CDR3 DNA reads TGTGCCAGCAGCCAAGAAGCCGAGAACACTGAAGCTTTCTTT. Translating it yields CASSQEAENTEAFF.

The chain couples TRBV9 to TRBJ1-1; D is possibly TRBD1 (5 bases). The CDR3 runs 17 residues. CDR1 SGDLS and CDR2 YYNGEE come from the germline V gene. V gave up 4 bases and J gave up 3 bases, with 22 bases separating them. The CDR3 loop is CASSPLEPGHPDTEAFF. In DNA, the CDR3 is TGTGCCAGCAGCCCCCTCGAGCCAGGACACCCGGACACTGAAGCTTTCTTT. The full variable domain, its missing parts supplied by reference TRBV9 and TRBJ1-1, is DSGVTQTPKHLITATGQRVTLRCSPRSGDLSVYWYQQSLDQGLQFLIQYYNGEERAKGNILERFSAQQFPDLHSELNLSSLELGDSALYFCASSPLEPGHPDTEAFFGQGTRLTVV.